These T cell receptor beta chains were read from a single sample in a study of cytomegalovirus exposure and HLA in healthy donors. The protocol was immunoSEQ multiplex PCR, while the TCRdb copy is restricted to in-frame clones and leaves out a portion. The repertoire includes roughly 100,000 clones, around 79% of them detected once, and under 4% sits in the top ten. Material for sequencing was PBMCs. These receptors all come from a man between 60 and 75 years old in good health and CMV-seronegative. Both conserved end residues are part of each CDR3. The order of the fields is D gene, V gene, J gene, clone size, CDR3 DNA, CDR3 protein. D genes are given only for firm matches. Rows give clone size only sometimes, using once, few, many, or a class for an expanded clone.

d_call: NA; v_call: TRBV6-7; j_call: TRBJ1-1; clone_size: NA; cdr3_nt: TGTGCCAGCAGTTACTCGCGCACTAGGGTAGACACTGAAGCTTTCTTT; cdr3_aa: CASSYSRTRVDTEAFF
d_call: TRBD1; v_call: TRBV28; j_call: TRBJ2-2; clone_size: NA; cdr3_nt: TGTGCCAGCAGTTTGGACAGGGGGCCCACCGGGGAGCTGTTTTTT; cdr3_aa: CASSLDRGPTGELFF
d_call: NA; v_call: TRBV4-3; j_call: TRBJ1-2; clone_size: NA; cdr3_nt: TGCGCCAGCAGCCAAGAGTCGTCAGGGCGGCTCTATGGCTACACCTTC; cdr3_aa: CASSQESSGRLYGYTF
d_call: NA; v_call: TRBV7-9; j_call: TRBJ1-1; clone_size: NA; cdr3_nt: TGTGCCAGCAGCTTAGGAGAAGGGGATTTAGACACTGAAGCTTTCTTT; cdr3_aa: CASSLGEGDLDTEAFF
d_call: TRBD1; v_call: TRBV10-3; j_call: TRBJ2-5; clone_size: NA; cdr3_nt: TGTGCCATCGGACAGGGGGCTCAAGAGACCCAGTACTTC; cdr3_aa: CAIGQGAQETQYF
d_call: NA; v_call: TRBV2; j_call: TRBJ1-2; clone_size: NA; cdr3_nt: TGTGCCAGCGGCGGGGAGCCTGGCTACACCTTC; cdr3_aa: CASGGEPGYTF
d_call: TRBD1; v_call: TRBV4-2; j_call: TRBJ1-2; clone_size: once; cdr3_nt: TGTGCCAGCAGCCAAGAGACAGGGGTAACAGTCGGCTACACCTTC; cdr3_aa: CASSQETGVTVGYTF
d_call: TRBD1; v_call: TRBV7-2; j_call: TRBJ2-5; clone_size: NA; cdr3_nt: TGTGCCAGCAGCTCTGGACAGGGGAAAAAGACCCAGTACTTC; cdr3_aa: CASSSGQGKKTQYF
d_call: TRBD1; v_call: TRBV2; j_call: TRBJ2-5; clone_size: NA; cdr3_nt: TGTGCCAGCAGTGATAGAATAGGGGGCGGGGAGACCCAGTACTTC; cdr3_aa: CASSDRIGGGETQYF
d_call: NA; v_call: TRBV30; j_call: TRBJ1-2; clone_size: NA; cdr3_nt: TGTGCCTGGAGTGCGGGGAATGGCTACACCTTC; cdr3_aa: CAWSAGNGYTF
d_call: NA; v_call: TRBV7-2; j_call: TRBJ1-6; clone_size: NA; cdr3_nt: TGTGCCAGCAGCCTATTGATCATCGGTGATTCACCCCTCCACTTT; cdr3_aa: CASSLLIIGDSPLHF
d_call: NA; v_call: TRBV4-1; j_call: TRBJ2-7; clone_size: NA; cdr3_nt: TGCGCCAGCAGCCAAGGGGCTGGTTCCTCCTACGAGCAGCACTTC; cdr3_aa: CASSQGAGSSYEQHF
d_call: NA; v_call: TRBV4-3; j_call: TRBJ2-5; clone_size: NA; cdr3_nt: TGCGCCAGCAGCCAAGAACCGGGCGTAGGGGCCCAGTACTTC; cdr3_aa: CASSQEPGVGAQYF
d_call: NA; v_call: TRBV6-1; j_call: TRBJ1-5; clone_size: NA; cdr3_nt: TGTGCCAGCACTCTCGCGGGAGGGCTTGGTCAGCCCCAGCATTTT; cdr3_aa: CASTLAGGLGQPQHF
d_call: NA; v_call: TRBV5-1; j_call: TRBJ2-1; clone_size: NA; cdr3_nt: TGCGCCAGCAGCGACCCTAGTGGCTCCTACAATGAGCAGTTCTTC; cdr3_aa: CASSDPSGSYNEQFF
d_call: NA; v_call: TRBV6-5; j_call: TRBJ1-6; clone_size: few; cdr3_nt: TGTGCCAGCAGTTACTCCGGCCAGCGAAATTCACCCCTCCACTTT; cdr3_aa: CASSYSGQRNSPLHF
d_call: TRBD1; v_call: TRBV6-1; j_call: TRBJ2-7; clone_size: NA; cdr3_nt: TGTGCCAGCAGTTGGGAACAGGGGCTCGTAGGCGAGCAGTACTTC; cdr3_aa: CASSWEQGLVGEQYF
d_call: NA; v_call: TRBV5-1; j_call: TRBJ2-1; clone_size: NA; cdr3_nt: TGCGCCAGCAGCCGCGGGGCCAACTCCTACAATGAGCAGTTCTTC; cdr3_aa: CASSRGANSYNEQFF
d_call: NA; v_call: TRBV10-3; j_call: TRBJ2-4; clone_size: NA; cdr3_nt: TGTGCCATCAGTGAGTCCCAGGGGGCCAAAAACATTCAGTACTTC; cdr3_aa: CAISESQGAKNIQYF
d_call: NA; v_call: TRBV18; j_call: TRBJ2-1; clone_size: NA; cdr3_nt: TGTGCCAGCTCACCTAGGGGGTACAGTGAGCAGTTCTTC; cdr3_aa: CASSPRGYSEQFF
d_call: TRBD1; v_call: TRBV11-1; j_call: TRBJ1-4; clone_size: NA; cdr3_nt: TGTGCCAGCAGCCGAAATTGGGACAGCTCTGAAAAACTGTTTTTT; cdr3_aa: CASSRNWDSSEKLFF
d_call: NA; v_call: TRBV7-2; j_call: TRBJ2-5; clone_size: once; cdr3_nt: TGTGCCAGCAGCTTTTTCCCCACTACGAGGGAGACCCAGTACTTC; cdr3_aa: CASSFFPTTRETQYF
d_call: NA; v_call: TRBV11-3; j_call: TRBJ2-1; clone_size: NA; cdr3_nt: TGTGCCAGCAGCTTAGCCCAGGGAAGGGGAAATGAGCAGTTCTTC; cdr3_aa: CASSLAQGRGNEQFF
d_call: NA; v_call: TRBV29-1; j_call: TRBJ1-4; clone_size: NA; cdr3_nt: TGCAGCGTTGTAACAGCCAATGAAAAACTGTTTTTT; cdr3_aa: CSVVTANEKLFF
d_call: TRBD2; v_call: TRBV29-1; j_call: TRBJ2-1; clone_size: NA; cdr3_nt: TGCAGCGTGGGGGGGACTAGCGGGGGGAATGAGCAGTTCTTC; cdr3_aa: CSVGGTSGGNEQFF
d_call: NA; v_call: TRBV7-9; j_call: TRBJ1-5; clone_size: NA; cdr3_nt: TGTGCCAGCAGCTTAAATTCGGGGTTCGGCAATCAGCCCCAGCATTTT; cdr3_aa: CASSLNSGFGNQPQHF
d_call: NA; v_call: TRBV7-9; j_call: TRBJ2-1; clone_size: once; cdr3_nt: TGTGCCACCCCCCTCGGAGGCTCCTACAATGAGCAGTTCTTC; cdr3_aa: CATPLGGSYNEQFF
d_call: TRBD1; v_call: TRBV28; j_call: TRBJ1-2; clone_size: few; cdr3_nt: TGTGCCAGCAGTTTGGGACAGGGTAGATATGGCTACACCTTC; cdr3_aa: CASSLGQGRYGYTF
d_call: TRBD2; v_call: TRBV18; j_call: TRBJ2-3; clone_size: NA; cdr3_nt: TGTGCCAGCTCACAAGCACTAGCGGGGGTCACAGATACGCAGTATTTT; cdr3_aa: CASSQALAGVTDTQYF
d_call: TRBD1; v_call: TRBV15; j_call: TRBJ1-4; clone_size: few; cdr3_nt: TGTGCCACCAGCAGGGCGAACAGGGGGCGCGATGAAAAACTGTTTTTT; cdr3_aa: CATSRANRGRDEKLFF
d_call: NA; v_call: TRBV5-1; j_call: TRBJ1-2; clone_size: NA; cdr3_nt: TGCGCCAGCAGCTACAGGGATGCGGACTATGGCTACACCTTC; cdr3_aa: CASSYRDADYGYTF
d_call: NA; v_call: TRBV2; j_call: TRBJ1-2; clone_size: NA; cdr3_nt: TGTGCCAGCATTTCGGAGGGAGGTACTAACTATGGCTACACCTTC; cdr3_aa: CASISEGGTNYGYTF
d_call: NA; v_call: TRBV27; j_call: TRBJ2-1; clone_size: few; cdr3_nt: TGTGCCAGCAGTTTACCCTCCAATGAGCAGTTCTTC; cdr3_aa: CASSLPSNEQFF
d_call: TRBD1; v_call: TRBV6-1; j_call: TRBJ1-1; clone_size: few; cdr3_nt: TGTGCCAGCAGTTCGACAGGGGGAGGAACTGAAGCTTTCTTT; cdr3_aa: CASSSTGGGTEAFF
d_call: NA; v_call: TRBV6-6; j_call: TRBJ2-7; clone_size: NA; cdr3_nt: TGTGCCAGCAGGGACAGCCCCTACGAGCAGTACTTC; cdr3_aa: CASRDSPYEQYF
d_call: TRBD1; v_call: TRBV18; j_call: TRBJ1-1; clone_size: NA; cdr3_nt: TGTGCCAGCTCCCGGGACAGGGGGCACACTGAAGCTTTCTTT; cdr3_aa: CASSRDRGHTEAFF
d_call: TRBD2; v_call: TRBV19; j_call: TRBJ2-3; clone_size: NA; cdr3_nt: TGTGCCAGTAGGAGCGGGGAGACTACAGATACGCAGTATTTT; cdr3_aa: CASRSGETTDTQYF
d_call: TRBD1; v_call: TRBV25-1; j_call: TRBJ2-1; clone_size: NA; cdr3_nt: TGTGCCAGCAGCGATCCGGGACAGGGAGGTAACAATGAGCAGTTCTTC; cdr3_aa: CASSDPGQGGNNEQFF
d_call: NA; v_call: TRBV7-2; j_call: TRBJ1-5; clone_size: NA; cdr3_nt: TGTGCCAGCAGCTTCTCCCAGGGTTCTCAGCCCCAGCATTTT; cdr3_aa: CASSFSQGSQPQHF
d_call: NA; v_call: TRBV11-2; j_call: TRBJ2-2; clone_size: NA; cdr3_nt: TGTGCCAGCAGCTTAGTTAAAACCGGGGAGCTGTTTTTT; cdr3_aa: CASSLVKTGELFF
d_call: NA; v_call: TRBV18; j_call: TRBJ1-6; clone_size: NA; cdr3_nt: TGTGCCAGCTCACGGGCAGGGGAACGGTCACCCCTCCACTTT; cdr3_aa: CASSRAGERSPLHF
d_call: NA; v_call: TRBV5-1; j_call: TRBJ1-2; clone_size: NA; cdr3_nt: TGCGCCAGCAGCTTGCTGGCAGGGGCGACTAACTATGGCTACACCTTC; cdr3_aa: CASSLLAGATNYGYTF
d_call: NA; v_call: TRBV19; j_call: TRBJ2-7; clone_size: NA; cdr3_nt: TGTGCCAGTAGTTCGCCGGCCACCGGGACGGGGGACGAGCAGTACTTC; cdr3_aa: CASSSPATGTGDEQYF
d_call: TRBD1; v_call: TRBV27; j_call: TRBJ1-1; clone_size: NA; cdr3_nt: TGTGCCAGCAGTTTATGGAACAGGGGGACTGAAGCTTTCTTT; cdr3_aa: CASSLWNRGTEAFF
d_call: NA; v_call: TRBV7-3; j_call: TRBJ1-1; clone_size: NA; cdr3_nt: TGTGCCAGCAGCTTAATGGGAGAGGGCACTGAAGCTTTCTTT; cdr3_aa: CASSLMGEGTEAFF
d_call: NA; v_call: TRBV18; j_call: TRBJ1-1; clone_size: NA; cdr3_nt: TGTGCCAGCTCACCTCCAGGGTCTCGCATGAACACTGAAGCTTTCTTT; cdr3_aa: CASSPPGSRMNTEAFF
d_call: NA; v_call: TRBV19; j_call: TRBJ1-2; clone_size: NA; cdr3_nt: TGTGCCAGTAGTACCGGGAGAGGCGGCTACACCTTC; cdr3_aa: CASSTGRGGYTF
d_call: TRBD1; v_call: TRBV6-5; j_call: TRBJ2-5; clone_size: NA; cdr3_nt: TGTGCCAGCAGTTCCACCGGACAGGGTTGGGAGACCCAGTACTTC; cdr3_aa: CASSSTGQGWETQYF
d_call: NA; v_call: TRBV21-1; j_call: TRBJ2-1; clone_size: once; cdr3_nt: TGTGCCAGCAGCAAAGCGGGGATGCGGACTAGCAGCACATACAATGAGCAGTTCTTC; cdr3_aa: CASSKAGMRTSSTYNEQFF
d_call: NA; v_call: TRBV28; j_call: TRBJ1-2; clone_size: NA; cdr3_nt: TGTGCCAGCAGCCCTAGGCCGCAGAGCTATGGCTACACCTTC; cdr3_aa: CASSPRPQSYGYTF
d_call: NA; v_call: TRBV29-1; j_call: TRBJ2-3; clone_size: NA; cdr3_nt: TGCAGCGTTCCCCGAGACAGGACGTGGCAGTTAATCACAGATACGCAGTATTTT; cdr3_aa: CSVPRDRTWQLITDTQYF
d_call: NA; v_call: TRBV4-3; j_call: TRBJ2-7; clone_size: NA; cdr3_nt: TGCGCCAGCAGCCAAGATGAGGCTAGCGCCTCCTACGAGCAGTACTTC; cdr3_aa: CASSQDEASASYEQYF